The next 6 T cell receptor beta chains were all read from a single sample in a study of control samples from healthy donors and cancer patients. Measured with immunoSEQ multiplex PCR; TCRdb has only the in-frame clones, and not every one. The sample lists more than 100,000 clones, around 89% occurring once. The material sequenced was PBMCs. The source is a man aged 55 to 70 with lung cancer.

This chain links TRBV20-1 with TRBJ2-6; 8 bases line up with TRBD1. Germline CDR1 reads DFQATT; CDR2 reads SNEGSKA (reference sequence). Trimming at V came to 3 bases and at J to 3 bases, leaving 4 bases not matched to a gene. The CDR3 contains 15 residues. CDR3 nucleotide sequence: TGCAGTGCTAGTGAACAGGGGGTTGGGGCCAACGTCCTGACTTTC. Its protein product is CSASEQGVGANVLTF.

The J gene is TRBJ2-5, the V gene TRBV5-1; D might be TRBD1 (7 bases). Trimming cost V 4 bases and J 0 bases, with 13 bases left between them. The CDR3 sequence is 15 residues long. Germline V gene lookup returns CDR1 SGHRS and CDR2 YFSETQ. CDR3 sequence reads: CASSRPGGNQETQYF. CDR3 DNA sequence: TGCGCCAGCAGCCGCCCAGGGGGGAACCAAGAGACCCAGTACTTC.

V usage is TRBV6-5 and J usage is TRBJ1-1; D gene ambiguous. This CDR3 region has 13 residues. Trimming pared 6 bases from V and 1 base from J, leaving 9 bases between. Germline V gives CDR1 MNHEY, CDR2 SVGAGI. The CDR3 loop is CASRLTANTEAFF. The DNA of the CDR3 is TGTGCCAGCAGACTTACAGCGAACACTGAAGCTTTCTTT.

V usage is TRBV5-1 and J usage is TRBJ1-2, with 8 bases fitting TRBD1. The CDR3 length is 15 residues. In germline, CDR1 is SGHRS, CDR2 YFSETQ. The trim removed 0 bases at V and 4 bases at J, leaving 5 bases unmatched. As DNA, the CDR3 is TGCGCCAGCAGCTTGGGGGACAGGCTTTTCTATGGCTACACCTTC. Translated: CASSLGDRLFYGYTF.

The chain carries TRBV15 and TRBJ1-6; D remains ambiguous. This CDR3 spans 14 amino acids. V shed 2 bases and J shed 7 bases, with 9 bases lying between them. CDR1 is LNHNV, CDR2 YYDKDF, per germline (reference sequence). CDR3 sequence reads: CATSRRDPNSPLHF. CDR3 in DNA: TGTGCCACCAGCAGACGCGACCCGAATTCACCCCTCCACTTT.

This chain links TRBV2 with TRBJ2-5; tentatively, D is TRBD1 (5 bases). Per the germline V gene, CDR1 is SNHLY and CDR2 is FYNNEI. This CDR3 spans 15 amino acids. Between the trimmed V and J ends, which lost 0 bases and 3 bases, there was a span of 11 bases. Here the CDR3 reads CASSEAPLGEETQYF. The CDR3 DNA is TGTGCCAGCAGTGAAGCGCCGTTAGGGGAAGAGACCCAGTACTTC.